This entry lists 30 T cell receptor beta chains sequenced from one sample in a study of low-dose radiotherapy and immunotherapy resistance in tumors (dated by TCRdb to between 2020 and 2023). The time point label on this specimen signifies: before trial treatment. Sequencing instrument: Illumina HiSeq 2500. To make first-strand cDNA, Superscript III was used along with a set of TRAV- and TRBV-specific primers so that both the TCRalpha and TCRbeta chains were covered. TCRs were amplified with Phusion for roughly 20 PCR cycles using a constant-region primer together with the adapter attached to the V primers. TCRdb trimmed public reads at Q25 via fastp, called clones via MiXCR and kept in-frame beta chains. Each entry merges the rows of one CDR3 protein and shows their most common DNA and genes. This sample holds 60,000 or so distinct CDR3 sequences; around a quarter were observed only once. The ten largest clones add up to 6.6% of the sample.

Material: PBMCs, obtained before treatment. All receptors derive from a male donor with rectosigmoid adenocarcinoma.

A note on this clonotype: A much larger clone differs by one base, so this may be a read error. The rearrangement joins TRBV4-1 to TRBJ2-5, with a tentative D call TRBD1 (6 bases). Germline values: CDR1 MGHRA, CDR2 YSYEKL. V was clipped by 4 bases and J by 1 base, with 16 bases between them. The CDR3 runs 16 residues. CDR3: CASSPPPGQSQETQYF. CDR3 in DNA: TGCGCCAGCAGCCCACCCCCGGGACAAAGCCAAGAGACCCAGTACTTC.

This clonotype came up many times. The gene calls are TRBV28 and TRBJ2-7; D is unresolved. Between the trimmed V and J ends, which lost 8 bases and 0 bases, there was a span of 8 bases. The germline gives CDR1 MDHEN, CDR2 SYDVKM. CDR3 length: 12 amino acids. CDR3 DNA sequence: TGTGCCAGCTCGCAGGCCTCCTACGAGCAGTACTTC. Translating gives CASSQASYEQYF.

Concerning this clonotype itself: A much bigger clone sits one base away, suggesting this may be a read error. V and J are TRBV6-1 and TRBJ2-7; 8 bases line up with TRBD1. Germline CDR1 reads MNHNS; CDR2 reads SASEGT. The V and J ends lost 6 bases and 5 bases, in that order; junction bases with no gene match: 15. This CDR3 has 16 amino acids. The CDR3 region is CASRPGTGRAKDEQYF. For the CDR3, the DNA is TGTGCCAGCAGACCTGGGACAGGAAGGGCGAAGGACGAGCAGTACTTC.

Of note for this clonotype: This likely reflects a read error, since a far larger clone is one base away. The chain carries TRBV28 and TRBJ1-5; D not certain. Germline assignment: CDR1 MDHEN and CDR2 SYDVKM. This CDR3 has 13 residues. V lost 6 bases, J lost 11 bases, and 17 bases lay in between. CDR3 protein: CASSRNRTPTQHF. In nucleotides, the CDR3 is TGTGCCAGCAGCCGCAACCGGACCCCGACCCAGCATTTT.

This clonotype was seen ten or more times. This sequence joins TRBV7-2 and TRBJ2-5, with 7 bases aligning to TRBD1. Germline V lookup: CDR1 SGHTA, CDR2 FQGNSA. This CDR3 has 13 amino acids. V shed 5 bases and J 5 bases; nucleotides not matched to a gene: 5. This CDR3 reads CASSKGGVETQYF. CDR3 nucleotides: TGTGCCAGCAGCAAAGGGGGCGTGGAGACCCAGTACTTC. Full variable domain (rest looked up from reference TRBV7-2 and TRBJ2-5): GAGVSQSPSNKVTEKGKDVELRCDPISGHTALYWYRQSLGQGLEFLIYFQGNSAPDKSGLPSDRFSAERTGGSVSTLTIQRTQQEDSAVYLCASSKGGVETQYFGPGTRLLVL.

A remark on this clonotype: One base separates it from a far larger clone, so it is likely a read error. The chain is built from TRBV27 and TRBJ2-5; TRBD1 is a possible D gene (6 bases). The length of the CDR3 is 15 residues. Trimming shortened V by 5 bases and J by 5 bases, and 18 bases separated the two germline ends. Per the germline V gene, CDR1 is MNHEY and CDR2 is SMNVEV (reference sequence). The CDR3 region has the DNA TGTGCCAGCAGTGTGGAACAGGGAAGGGGGGAGACCCAGTACTTC. This translates into CASSVEQGRGETQYF.

V usage is TRBV29-1 and J usage is TRBJ1-2, with 9 bases lining up with TRBD1. This CDR3 is 11 amino acids long. J gave up 8 bases and V 7 bases, and 5 bases lay outside the gene matches. Germline V gives CDR1 SQVTM, CDR2 ANQGSEA. CDR3 in amino acids: CSERTGDGYTF. The CDR3 nucleotides are TGCAGCGAAAGGACAGGGGACGGCTACACCTTC.

The chain carries TRBV6-4 and TRBJ2-1, with TRBD2 matching 13 bases. Germline V gene sequence: CDR1 MRHNA, CDR2 SNTAGT. V was pared by 5 bases and J by 7 bases, with 5 bases of the junction left unmatched. This CDR3 is 15 amino acids long. The CDR3 DNA follows: TGTGCCAGCAGTACCACTAGCGGGGGGGTAAATGAGCAGTTCTTC. Translation: CASSTTSGGVNEQFF.

This clonotype was counted ten times or more. The chain carries TRBV19 and TRBJ2-5, with unresolved D. The CDR3 sequence is 14 residues long. CDR1 is LNHDA and CDR2 is SQIVND in the germline V gene (reference sequence). The germline V and J ends were trimmed by 3 bases and 4 bases, with 12 bases remaining between them. The CDR3 bases are TGTGCCAGTAGTATTAGAGTGGGCTCAGAGACCCAGTACTTC. Its translation: CASSIRVGSETQYF.

This clonotype has ten or more counts. The V call is TRBV27, the J call TRBJ2-2; D is possibly TRBD2 (5 bases). Trimming stripped 6 bases from V and 7 bases from J, with 9 bases between. The CDR3 has 12 amino acids. Germline V gene lookup returns CDR1 MNHEY and CDR2 SMNVEV (reference sequence). The CDR3 here is CASSLRGGELFF. The DNA for the CDR3 is TGTGCCAGCAGCCTACGGGGCGGGGAGCTGTTTTTT.

This clonotype occurred many times. For the CDR3, the DNA is TGTGCCAGCAGTGACCAGGGACTAGCGACAGATACGCAGTATTTT. Translating it yields CASSDQGLATDTQYF. The chain recombines TRBV6-4 with TRBJ2-3; 10 bases align to TRBD2. CDR3 length equals 15 residues. Germline-derived CDR1 and CDR2 are MRHNA and SNTAGT. The V segment lost 2 bases and the J segment 3 bases; nucleotides outside the gene matches: 2.

This clonotype was detected many times. The CDR3 loop is CASSKNRDKSQPQYF. Written as DNA, the CDR3 is TGTGCCAGCAGCAAGAACCGGGACAAATCCCAGCCCCAGTACTTC. The chain couples TRBV11-2 to TRBJ2-4; D is possibly TRBD1 (6 bases). V lost 5 bases, J lost 13 bases, and 24 bases lay in between. The CDR3 extends over 15 amino acids. Germline V gene lookup returns CDR1 SGHAT and CDR2 FQNNGV.

The chain joins TRBV3-1 to TRBJ1-3; no reliable D call. The CDR3 sequence is 14 residues long. Germline V gives CDR1 LGHDT, CDR2 YNNKEL (reference sequence). Between the trimmed V and J ends, which lost 2 bases and 0 bases, there was a span of 5 bases. The CDR3, as DNA: TGTGCCAGCAGCCAACAGGTCTCTGGAAACACCATATATTTT. Its translation is CASSQQVSGNTIYF.

This clonotype was detected only once. This probably arose from a read error, given a far larger clone one base away. The chain recombines TRBV4-3 with TRBJ2-7, with 7 bases identical to TRBD2. The CDR3 runs to 17 residues. V dropped 0 bases and J dropped 7; count of bases not matched to a gene: 15. In germline, CDR1 is LGHNA, CDR2 YSLEER. In DNA, the CDR3 is TGCGCCAGCAGCCAAGAGGGTGGGAGGGTGTTTAGTAATGAGCAGTACTTC. Its translation: CASSQEGGRVFSNEQYF.

This clonotype was found a few times. V gene TRBV14 combines with J gene TRBJ2-6; TRBD1 is a possible D gene (5 bases). The CDR3 is 17 amino acids. The V gene's germline CDR1 is SGHDN and CDR2 FVKESK. The V end was cut by 4 bases, the J end by 2 bases, with 15 bases between. CDR3: CASSPWGVLPGANVLTF. The CDR3 DNA reads TGTGCCAGCAGCCCATGGGGCGTCTTGCCTGGGGCCAACGTCCTGACTTTC.

This clonotype was observed many times. CDR3: CASSLIGDTDTQYF. CDR3 DNA: TGTGCCAGCAGCTTAATAGGAGACACAGATACGCAGTATTTT. The chain uses TRBV7-2 and TRBJ2-3; D gene uncertain. The CDR3 has 14 amino acids. CDR1 SGHTA and CDR2 FQGNSA come from the germline V gene. Trimming cost V 2 bases and J 2 bases, with 8 bases left between them.

In this sample, this clonotype turned up many times. The CDR3 region is CASSITDYEQYF. The CDR3 region has the DNA TGTGCCAGCAGCATAACAGACTACGAGCAGTACTTC. The chain is built from TRBV7-9 and TRBJ2-7; no definite D call. Germline V gene sequence: CDR1 SEHNR, CDR2 FQNEAQ (reference sequence). This CDR3 is built from 12 residues. Trimming stripped 5 bases from V and 3 bases from J, with 8 bases between.

This rearrangement joins TRBV5-1 to TRBJ2-3, with D perhaps matching TRBD1 (6 bases). Germline lookup yields CDR1 SGHRS and CDR2 YFSETQ. There are 14 residues in the CDR3. Trimming removed 7 bases at V and 4 bases at J, with 16 bases between. For the CDR3, the DNA is TGCGCCAGCGGGCCCGGACAGACCGCAGATACGCAGTATTTT. This translates into CASGPGQTADTQYF.

There are many counts of this clonotype. This chain links TRBV7-9 with TRBJ2-1, with 9 bases matching TRBD2. The CDR3 loop spans 16 amino acids. Germline V gene sequence: CDR1 SEHNR, CDR2 FQNEAQ (reference sequence). The V segment lost 5 bases and the J segment 4 bases; nucleotides outside the gene matches: 9. The CDR3 spells CASSLLRLAEYNEQFF. For the CDR3, the DNA is TGTGCCAGCAGCCTACTCCGACTAGCGGAGTACAATGAGCAGTTCTTC. Together with reference TRBV7-9 and TRBJ2-1, the CDR3 gives the full variable domain: DTGVSQNPRHKITKRGQNVTFRCDPISEHNRLYWYRQTLGQGPEFLTYFQNEAQLEKSRLLSDRFSAERPKGSFSTLEIQRTEQGDSAMYLCASSLLRLAEYNEQFFGPGTRLTVL.

This clonotype was seen ten or more times. The chain joins TRBV11-2 to TRBJ2-7; a weak D match, TRBD2 (5 bases). CDR1 and CDR2 (germline): SGHAT, FQNNGV. The V and J ends lost 5 bases and 2 bases respectively, with 16 bases between them. CDR3 length: 15 residues. The CDR3 nucleotides are TGTGCCAGCAGCACCACTAGGACGGGCGCCTACGAGCAGTACTTC. Protein: CASSTTRTGAYEQYF.

This clonotype was seen more than once but under ten times. The chain joins TRBV28 to TRBJ2-2, with TRBD1 identical over 7 bases. Germline lookup yields CDR1 MDHEN and CDR2 SYDVKM. The trim removed 3 bases at V and 4 bases at J, leaving 5 bases unmatched. This CDR3 spans 15 amino acids. CDR3 region: CASSLRGHGTGELFF. The CDR3 DNA reads TGTGCCAGCAGTTTGAGGGGGCATGGCACCGGGGAGCTGTTTTTT.

This clonotype was detected only a few times. The rearrangement joins TRBV28 to TRBJ2-6, with a tentative D call TRBD2 (5 bases). The CDR3 runs to 15 residues. The V gene lost 5 bases and the J gene lost 4 bases, with 12 bases spanning the gap. Germline CDR1 reads MDHEN; CDR2 reads SYDVKM. The CDR3 DNA reads TGTGCCAGCAGTCGACTACTGAGGGGGGCCAACGTCCTGACTTTC. Translated, it gives CASSRLLRGANVLTF.

This clonotype came up many times. The genes are TRBV5-6 and TRBJ2-1, with a tentative D call TRBD1 (6 bases). Germline-derived CDR1 and CDR2 are SGHDT and YYEEEE. The V end was cut by 6 bases, the J end by 3 bases, with 16 bases between. The CDR3 runs to 15 residues. The DNA for the CDR3 is TGTGCCAGCACCCGACAGGCGATCATCTACAATGAGCAGTTCTTC. Its translation is CASTRQAIIYNEQFF.

About this clonotype: The likely explanation is a read error, given a far larger clone one base away. As DNA, the CDR3 is TGTGCCAGCAGCTTGATCGTGGGCCTCATAGATACGCAGTATTTT. Translation: CASSLIVGLIDTQYF. The rearrangement links TRBV5-8 to TRBJ2-3; D is ambiguous. Germline V CDR1 and CDR2: SGHTS, YDEGEE. The V gene lost 1 base and the J gene lost 5 bases, with 14 bases spanning the gap. There are 15 residues in the CDR3. Combining the CDR3 with reference TRBV5-8 and TRBJ2-3 gives the whole variable domain EAGVTQSPTHLIKTRGQQATLRCSPISGHTSVYWYQQALGLGLQFLLWYDEGEERNRGNFPPRFSGRQFPNYSSELNVNALELEDSALYLCASSLIVGLIDTQYFGPGTRLTVL.

About this clonotype itself: A read error is the likely source, as a far larger clone sits one nucleotide away. The J gene is TRBJ2-7, the V gene TRBV5-1; D possibly corresponds to TRBD2 (7 bases). V lost 4 bases to trimming and J lost 7 bases, with 24 bases between them. The germline V gene has CDR1 SGHRS and CDR2 YFSETQ. This CDR3 is 16 amino acids long. The CDR3 spells CASSRLSGGGYNEQYF. CDR3 nucleotide sequence: TGCGCCAGCAGCCGCCTGTCTGGGGGGGGCTACAATGAGCAGTACTTC. Complete variable domain (other parts from reference TRBV5-1 and TRBJ2-7): KAGVTQTPRYLIKTRGQQVTLSCSPISGHRSVSWYQQTPGQGLQFLFEYFSETQRNKGNFPGRFSGRQFSNSRSEMNVSTLELGDSALYLCASSRLSGGGYNEQYFGPGTRLTVT.

V is TRBV4-1 and J is TRBJ1-1; weak D call: TRBD1 (5 bases). The CDR3 spans 13 residues. Germline assignment: CDR1 MGHRA and CDR2 YSYEKL. V lost 5 bases to trimming and J lost 7 bases, with 14 bases between them. The CDR3 loop is CASSVTGGVEAFF. CDR3 nucleotides: TGCGCCAGCAGCGTTACCGGAGGGGTTGAAGCTTTCTTT.

The rearrangement uses TRBV6-6 and TRBJ2-1; TRBD2 matches at 13 bases. Trimming removed 5 bases from V and 7 bases from J; junction bases left unmatched: 5. The CDR3 is 15 residues long. CDR1 and CDR2 from the germline V gene are MNHNY and SVGAGI (reference sequence). This CDR3 is CASSRTSGSQNEQFF. The CDR3, as DNA: TGTGCCAGCAGTAGGACTAGCGGGAGTCAAAATGAGCAGTTCTTC.

The chain employs TRBV6-1 and TRBJ1-4; D call uncertain. The CDR3 spans 15 residues. Trimming removed 2 bases at V and 4 bases at J, with 11 bases between. Germline V lookup: CDR1 MNHNS, CDR2 SASEGT. CDR3 loop: CASSEQAGNNEKLFF. As DNA, the CDR3 is TGTGCCAGCAGTGAACAGGCAGGAAATAATGAAAAACTGTTTTTT.

Comments on this clonotype: One base separates it from a far larger clone, so it is likely a read error. The rearrangement joins TRBV28 to TRBJ2-1, with D uncertain. Trimming removed 5 bases at V and 10 bases at J, with 12 bases between. CDR1 MDHEN and CDR2 SYDVKM come from the germline V gene. This CDR3 comprises 12 residues. CDR3 coding DNA: TGTGCCAGCAGTCCGACAACCTACGAGCAGTTCTTC. Translated: CASSPTTYEQFF. Full variable domain (outside the CDR3, taken from reference TRBV28 and TRBJ2-1): DVKVTQSSRYLVKRTGEKVFLECVQDMDHENMFWYRQDPGLGLRLIYFSYDVKMKEKGDIPEGYSVSREKKERFSLILESASTNQTSMYLCASSPTTYEQFFGPGTRLTVL.

Judged by abundance, this clonotype is medium-sized. J is TRBJ2-5 and V is TRBV28, with 10 nucleotides matching TRBD2. The CDR3 spans 14 residues. Germline lookup yields CDR1 MDHEN and CDR2 SYDVKM. J gave up 4 bases and V 7 bases, and 6 bases lay outside the gene matches. As DNA, the CDR3 is TGTGCCAGCAAAAGCGGGGGGGCACGAGAGACCCAGTACTTC. Amino acid sequence: CASKSGGARETQYF. The whole variable domain, remainder taken from reference TRBV28 and TRBJ2-5, is DVKVTQSSRYLVKRTGEKVFLECVQDMDHENMFWYRQDPGLGLRLIYFSYDVKMKEKGDIPEGYSVSREKKERFSLILESASTNQTSMYLCASKSGGARETQYFGPGTRLLVL.